Included here is one TCR beta chain sequence, with context. Its antigen is still unknown. The CDR3 sequence is 17 residues long. Germline assignment: CDR1 LNHDA and CDR2 SQIVND (reference sequence). Trimming stripped 3 bases from V and 4 bases from J, with 19 bases between. TCRdb's table, derived via immunoSEQ multiplex PCR, lists solely in-frame clones and lacks some. The repertoire holds about 2,100 clones, with around 83% as singletons. Each patient's relapse followed autologous stem cell transplantation, and brentuximab vedotin exposure varied. The data originate from a study of PD-1 blockade in classical Hodgkin lymphoma. Study results and limitations: The causes of the repertoire differences, possibly disease activity or prior therapy, remain undefined.

This clonotype was sampled from a human donor with classical Hodgkin lymphoma. The gene calls are TRBV19 and TRBJ1-5; tentative D call: TRBD1 (5 bases). The sequenced sample was peripheral blood mononuclear cells (PBMCs), obtained at baseline. As DNA, the CDR3 is TGTGCCAGTAGTATGGTCCCCCGGCAGGGAAGTAATCAGCCCCAGCATTTT. Its protein product is CASSMVPRQGSNQPQHF.